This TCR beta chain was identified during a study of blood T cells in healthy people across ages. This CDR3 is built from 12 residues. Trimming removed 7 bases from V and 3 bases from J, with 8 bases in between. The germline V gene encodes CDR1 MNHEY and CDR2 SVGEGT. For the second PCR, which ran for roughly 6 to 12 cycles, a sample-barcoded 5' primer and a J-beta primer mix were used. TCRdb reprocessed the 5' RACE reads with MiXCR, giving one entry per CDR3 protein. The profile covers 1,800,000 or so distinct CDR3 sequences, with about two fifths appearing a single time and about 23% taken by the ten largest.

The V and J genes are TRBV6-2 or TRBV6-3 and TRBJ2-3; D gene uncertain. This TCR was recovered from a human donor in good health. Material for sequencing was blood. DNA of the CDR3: TGTGCCAGCAAACCCCGAACAGATACGCAGTATTTT. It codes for CASKPRTDTQYF.